The 19 T cell receptor beta chains in this list originate from one sample, sequenced in a study of cytomegalovirus exposure and HLA in healthy donors. With 60 Vbeta and 13 Jbeta primers, the PCR was carried out. Sequenced by immunoSEQ multiplex PCR; TCRdb stores in-frame clones only, minus some. This table holds 250,000 or so clones, approximately 82% found once. Sequenced material: PBMCs. These receptors were taken from a woman in her sixties or seventies in good health and CMV-seropositive.

The V call is TRBV6-6, the J call TRBJ1-1, with D perhaps TRBD1 (5 bases). The V and J ends lost 6 bases and 1 base respectively, with 12 bases between them. The CDR3 is made up of 14 amino acids. Germline V gene sequence: CDR1 MNHNY, CDR2 SVGAGI (reference sequence). The CDR3 nucleotides read TGTGCCAGCAGCCCAGCGGGGGGGAACACTGAAGCTTTCTTT. It yields the protein CASSPAGGNTEAFF.

CDR3 residues: CASREYEQYF. Written as DNA, the CDR3 is TGTGCCAGCAGGGAGTACGAGCAGTACTTC. The J gene is TRBJ2-7, the V gene TRBV6-4; D remains unclear. This CDR3 is 10 amino acids long. Germline V gene data show CDR1 as MRHNA and CDR2 as SNTAGT. V was cut by 6 bases and J by 4 bases, with 4 bases left in between.

Of note for this clone: The sample holds other DNA sequences that translate to the same CDR3. The chain uses TRBV6-1 and TRBJ1-5; D unclear. The CDR3 totals 14 residues. The V end was cut by 0 bases, the J end by 4 bases, with 7 bases between. Germline-derived CDR1 and CDR2 are MNHNS and SASEGT. The CDR3 sequence: CASSEARGNQPQHF. DNA for the CDR3: TGTGCCAGCAGTGAAGCCAGAGGGAATCAGCCCCAGCATTTT.

The chain has TRBV5-4 and TRBJ2-7, with D possibly being TRBD1 (6 bases). V lost 3 bases to trimming and J lost 0 bases, with 7 bases between them. Germline V CDR1 and CDR2: SGHNT, YYREEE (reference sequence). CDR3 length: 13 residues. The chain's CDR3 is CASSSDSSYEQYF. CDR3 bases: TGTGCCAGCAGCTCGGACAGCTCCTACGAGCAGTACTTC.

The chain is built from TRBV29-1 and TRBJ2-1; 12 bases line up with TRBD2. The CDR3 sequence is 17 residues long. The germline V gene encodes CDR1 SQVTM and CDR2 ANQGSEA. V dropped 3 bases and J dropped 4; count of bases not matched to a gene: 10. CDR3 DNA sequence: TGCAGCGTTGACGGGCCTAGCGGGAGGGCCAGGTACAATGAGCAGTTCTTC. This translates into CSVDGPSGRARYNEQFF.

The rearrangement uses TRBV5-1 and TRBJ2-3, with a weak D call TRBD2 (5 bases). CDR1 is SGHRS and CDR2 is YFSETQ in the germline V gene. The length of the CDR3 is 14 residues. Trimming removed 1 base from V and 0 bases from J, with 6 bases in between. CDR3: CASSLQRSTDTQYF. Here the CDR3 DNA reads TGCGCCAGCAGCTTGCAGCGGAGCACAGATACGCAGTATTTT.

This clone occurred once. This sequence joins TRBV7-9 and TRBJ2-7; possibly TRBD1 for D (6 bases). The CDR3 contains 14 residues. From germline, CDR1 is SEHNR and CDR2 FQNEAQ (reference sequence). V lost 5 bases and J lost 5, with 16 bases in between. The CDR3 DNA reads TGTGCCAGCAGCCCCACAGGGCGCAGACACGAGCAGTACTTC. Translated, it gives CASSPTGRRHEQYF.

This clone has just a few counts. The chain carries TRBV5-4 and TRBJ2-5; tentatively, D is TRBD1 (6 bases). Germline V gene sequence: CDR1 SGHNT, CDR2 YYREEE (reference sequence). Trimming shortened V by 0 bases and J by 1 base, and 10 bases separated the two germline ends. The CDR3 has 15 residues. CDR3 DNA: TGTGCCAGCAGCTTGGGGACAGTCCTCCAAGAGACCCAGTACTTC. This gives the protein CASSLGTVLQETQYF.

V usage is TRBV9 and J usage is TRBJ2-3; weak D call: TRBD2 (6 bases). The ends were cut back, 2 bases at V and 5 bases at J, with 12 bases in the middle. The CDR3 contains 14 residues. Per germline, CDR1 SGDLS and CDR2 YYNGEE. The CDR3 spells CASSVEGRGDTQYF. CDR3 bases: TGTGCCAGCAGCGTGGAGGGCCGGGGAGATACGCAGTATTTT.

The V gene is TRBV5-4, the J gene TRBJ2-2; 8 bases match TRBD2. Looked up from germline, CDR1 is SGHNT and CDR2 is YYREEE (reference sequence). The V gene end was trimmed by 3 bases and the J gene end by 9 bases; junction bases not matched to a gene: 19. This CDR3 region has 18 residues. For the CDR3, the DNA is TGTGCCAGCAGCTCCTACTACAGCAGCGGGAGTAGGGTCCGGGAGCTGTTTTTT. It is translated as CASSSYYSSGSRVRELFF. Drawing the rest from reference TRBV5-4 and TRBJ2-2, the complete variable domain is ETGVTQSPTHLIKTRGQQVTLRCSSQSGHNTVSWYQQALGQGPQFIFQYYREEENGRGNFPPRFSGLQFPNYSSELNVNALELDDSALYLCASSSYYSSGSRVRELFFGEGSRLTVL.

The chain couples TRBV5-1 to TRBJ2-3; 7 positions agree with TRBD2. The germline gives CDR1 SGHRS, CDR2 YFSETQ. The V segment lost 4 bases and the J segment 2 bases; nucleotides outside the gene matches: 7. This CDR3 has 15 residues. The CDR3 DNA reads TGCGCCAGCAGCCTTACGGGACTACCCACAGATACGCAGTATTTT. It codes for CASSLTGLPTDTQYF.

This chain links TRBV2 with TRBJ1-5; D remains ambiguous. Germline-derived CDR1 and CDR2 are SNHLY and FYNNEI. Deletions cut 5 bases from V and 0 bases from J, with 8 bases between. This CDR3 is 14 amino acids long. CDR3 coding DNA: TGTGCCAGCAGTCCTACTGATAGCAATCAGCCCCAGCATTTT. It specifies CASSPTDSNQPQHF.

This rearrangement joins TRBV10-3 to TRBJ1-3; perhaps TRBD1 as D (5 bases). The CDR3 extends over 16 amino acids. Germline CDR1 ENHRY, CDR2 SYGVKD. The V and J ends lost 3 bases and 0 bases respectively, with 12 bases between them. This CDR3 is CAISELGLYSGNTIYF. DNA of the CDR3: TGTGCCATCAGTGAATTGGGACTTTACTCTGGAAACACCATATATTTT.

The rearrangement joins TRBV29-1 to TRBJ2-1, with TRBD1 as a possible D gene (5 bases). The length of the CDR3 is 12 residues. Trimming shortened V by 2 bases and J by 8 bases, and 10 bases separated the two germline ends. CDR1 is SQVTM and CDR2 is ANQGSEA in the germline V gene. CDR3 sequence reads: CSVESRVDEQFF. As DNA, the CDR3 is TGCAGCGTTGAATCCAGGGTTGATGAGCAGTTCTTC.

This clone was counted only a few times. CDR3 nucleotides: TGCATCGCGAGCGGCCTCGGGGCTGAAGCTTTCTTT. Encoded protein: CIASGLGAEAFF. The genes are TRBV29-1 and TRBJ1-1; no reliable D call. The germline V gene has CDR1 SQVTM and CDR2 ANQGSEA. The CDR3 spans 12 residues.

In this sample, this clone turned up many times. The rearrangement uses TRBV7-6 and TRBJ2-7; a possible D gene is TRBD2 (6 bases). The CDR3 is 14 residues long. The V end lost 5 bases, the J end lost 6 bases, and 17 bases lay between the germline ends. Looked up from germline, CDR1 is SGHVS and CDR2 is FNYEAQ. As DNA, the CDR3 is TGTGCCAGCAGCCAACAGTGGCGGGGCGGCGAGCAGTACTTC. This encodes CASSQQWRGGEQYF.

V and J are TRBV30 and TRBJ2-3; D perhaps matches TRBD1 (6 bases). Deletions cut 2 bases from V and 1 base from J, with 13 bases between. CDR3 length: 15 amino acids. Looked up from germline, CDR1 is GTSNPN and CDR2 is SVGIG (reference sequence). The CDR3 coding sequence is TGTGCCTGGAGTTGGGGGCAGGATGGCACAGATACGCAGTATTTT. Translation gives CAWSWGQDGTDTQYF. Variable domain in full (rest from reference TRBV30 and TRBJ2-3): SQTIHQWPATLVQPVGSPLSLECTVEGTSNPNLYWYRQAAGRGLQLLFYSVGIGQISSEVPQNLSASRPQDRQFILSSKKLLLSDSGFYLCAWSWGQDGTDTQYFGPGTRLTVL.

The rearrangement uses TRBV11-2 and TRBJ1-3, with no clear D. The ends were cut back, 3 bases at V and 0 bases at J, with 9 bases in the middle. CDR1 and CDR2 from the germline V gene are SGHAT and FQNNGV. CDR3 length: 15 residues. The CDR3 coding sequence is TGTGCCAGCAGCTTGGGCTCAACCTCTGGAAACACCATATATTTT. Translation gives CASSLGSTSGNTIYF.

V gene TRBV2 combines with J gene TRBJ2-1; D ambiguous. The V end lost 6 bases, the J end lost 4 bases, and 19 bases lay between the germline ends. There are 16 residues in the CDR3. In germline, CDR1 is SNHLY, CDR2 FYNNEI. CDR3: CASRAARRPLYNEQFF. For the CDR3, the DNA is TGTGCCAGCAGGGCCGCGAGGCGGCCCCTATACAATGAGCAGTTCTTC.